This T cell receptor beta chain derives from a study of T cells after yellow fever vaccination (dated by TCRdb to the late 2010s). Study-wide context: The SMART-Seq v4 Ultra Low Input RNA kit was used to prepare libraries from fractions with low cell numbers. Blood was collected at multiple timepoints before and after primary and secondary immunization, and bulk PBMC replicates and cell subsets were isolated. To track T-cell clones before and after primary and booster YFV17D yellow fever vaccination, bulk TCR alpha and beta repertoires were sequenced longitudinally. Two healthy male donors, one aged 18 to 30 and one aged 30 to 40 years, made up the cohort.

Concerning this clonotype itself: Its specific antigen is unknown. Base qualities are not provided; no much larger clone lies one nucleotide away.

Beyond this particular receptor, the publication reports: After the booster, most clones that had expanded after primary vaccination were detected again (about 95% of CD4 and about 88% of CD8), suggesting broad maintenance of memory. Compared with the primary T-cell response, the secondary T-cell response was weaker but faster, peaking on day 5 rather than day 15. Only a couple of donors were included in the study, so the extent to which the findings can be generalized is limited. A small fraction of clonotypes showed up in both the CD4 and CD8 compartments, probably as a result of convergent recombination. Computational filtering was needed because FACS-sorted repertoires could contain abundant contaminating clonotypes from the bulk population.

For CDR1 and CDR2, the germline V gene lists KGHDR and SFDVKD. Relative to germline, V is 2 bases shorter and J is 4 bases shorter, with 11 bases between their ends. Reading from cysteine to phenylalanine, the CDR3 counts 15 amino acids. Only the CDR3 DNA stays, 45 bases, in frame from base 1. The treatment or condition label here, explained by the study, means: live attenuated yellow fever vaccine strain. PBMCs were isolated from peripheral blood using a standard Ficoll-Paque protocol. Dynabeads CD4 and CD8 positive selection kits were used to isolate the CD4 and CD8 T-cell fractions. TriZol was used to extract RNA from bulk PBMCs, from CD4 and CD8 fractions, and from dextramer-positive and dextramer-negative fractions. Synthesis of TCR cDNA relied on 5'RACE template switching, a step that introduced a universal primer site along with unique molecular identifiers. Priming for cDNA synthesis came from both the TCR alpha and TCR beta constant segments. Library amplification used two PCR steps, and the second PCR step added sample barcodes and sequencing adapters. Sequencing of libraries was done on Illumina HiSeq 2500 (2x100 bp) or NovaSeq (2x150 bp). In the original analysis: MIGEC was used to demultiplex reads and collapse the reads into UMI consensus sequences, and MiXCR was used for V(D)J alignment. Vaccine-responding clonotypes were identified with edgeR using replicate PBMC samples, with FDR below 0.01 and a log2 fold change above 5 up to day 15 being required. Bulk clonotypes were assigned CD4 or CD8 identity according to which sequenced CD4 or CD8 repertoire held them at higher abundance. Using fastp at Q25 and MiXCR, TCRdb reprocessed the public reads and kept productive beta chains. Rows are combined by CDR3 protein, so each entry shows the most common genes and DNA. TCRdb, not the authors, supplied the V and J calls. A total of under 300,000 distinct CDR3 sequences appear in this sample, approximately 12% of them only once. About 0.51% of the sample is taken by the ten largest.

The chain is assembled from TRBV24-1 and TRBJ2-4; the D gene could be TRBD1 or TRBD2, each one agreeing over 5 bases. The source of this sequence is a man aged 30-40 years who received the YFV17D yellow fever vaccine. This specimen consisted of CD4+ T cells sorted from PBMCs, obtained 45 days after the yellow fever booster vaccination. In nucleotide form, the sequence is TGTGCCACCAGTGATTCCCGGGGCGGGAAAAACATTCAGTACTTC. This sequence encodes CATSDSRGGKNIQYF.